This record concerns one TCR beta chain sequence. These data originate in a study of blood T cell repertoires in COVID-19. Study overall: Spain, Italy and the United States supplied samples that represented acute and convalescent COVID-19.

J gave up 4 bases and V 8 bases, and 4 bases lay outside the gene matches. The CDR3 is 13 residues long. From germline, CDR1 is SNHLY and CDR2 FYNNEI. This table comes from immunoSEQ multiplex PCR, and its TCRdb copy is limited to in-frame clones, with some not included. This table holds approximately 110,000 clones, around 82% found once. This TCR was recovered from a woman aged 45 to 65 with acute or convalescent COVID-19. The chain couples TRBV2 to TRBJ1-1; 10 bases line up with TRBD1. The material sequenced was peripheral blood. The CDR3 here is CASHRTGGTEAFF. CDR3 nucleotides: TGTGCCAGCCATAGGACAGGGGGCACTGAAGCTTTCTTT.